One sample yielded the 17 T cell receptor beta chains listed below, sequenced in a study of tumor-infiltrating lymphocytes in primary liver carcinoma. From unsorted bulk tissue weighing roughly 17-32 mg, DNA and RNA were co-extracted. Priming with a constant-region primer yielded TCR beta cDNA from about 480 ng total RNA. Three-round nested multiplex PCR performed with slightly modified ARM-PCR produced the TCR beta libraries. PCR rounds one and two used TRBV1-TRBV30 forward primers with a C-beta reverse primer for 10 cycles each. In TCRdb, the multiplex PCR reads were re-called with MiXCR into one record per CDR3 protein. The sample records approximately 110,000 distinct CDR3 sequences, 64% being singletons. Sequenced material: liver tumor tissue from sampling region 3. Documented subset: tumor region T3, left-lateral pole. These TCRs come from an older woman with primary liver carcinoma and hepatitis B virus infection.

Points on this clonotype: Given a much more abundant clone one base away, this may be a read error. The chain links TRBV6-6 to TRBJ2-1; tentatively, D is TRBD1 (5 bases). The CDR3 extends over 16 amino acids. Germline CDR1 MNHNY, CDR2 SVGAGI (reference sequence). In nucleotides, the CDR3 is TGTGTCAGCAGCCTAGGACAAGGGGCTACCCACAATGAGCAGTTCTTC. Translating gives CVSSLGQGATHNEQFF.

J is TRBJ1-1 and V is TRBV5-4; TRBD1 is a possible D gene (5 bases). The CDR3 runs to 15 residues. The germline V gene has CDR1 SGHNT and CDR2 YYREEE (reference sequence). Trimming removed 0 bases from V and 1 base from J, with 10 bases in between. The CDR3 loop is CASSLVDGGNTEAFF. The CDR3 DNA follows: TGTGCCAGCAGCTTGGTCGACGGGGGGAACACTGAAGCTTTCTTT.

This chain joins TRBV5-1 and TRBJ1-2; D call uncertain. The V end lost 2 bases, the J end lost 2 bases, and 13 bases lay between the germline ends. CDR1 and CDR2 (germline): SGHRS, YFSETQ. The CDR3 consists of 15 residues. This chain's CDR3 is CASSFGGSLNYGYTF. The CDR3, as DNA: TGCGCCAGCAGCTTCGGCGGCAGCTTGAACTATGGCTACACCTTC.

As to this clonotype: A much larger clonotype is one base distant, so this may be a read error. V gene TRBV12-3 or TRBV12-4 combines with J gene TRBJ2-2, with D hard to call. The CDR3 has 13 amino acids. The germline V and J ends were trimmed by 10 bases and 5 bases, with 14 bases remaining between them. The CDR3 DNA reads TGTGCCAACAGATTCGGTCAGACCGGGGAGCTGTTTTTT. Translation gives CANRFGQTGELFF.

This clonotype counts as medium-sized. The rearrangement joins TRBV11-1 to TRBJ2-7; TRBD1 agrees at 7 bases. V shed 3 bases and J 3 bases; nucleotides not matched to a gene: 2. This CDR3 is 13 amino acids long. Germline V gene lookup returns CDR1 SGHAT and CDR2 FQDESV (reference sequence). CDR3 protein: CASSFGDSYEQYF. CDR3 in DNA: TGTGCCAGCAGCTTCGGGGACAGCTACGAGCAGTACTTC.

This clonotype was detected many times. The CDR3 spells CASKKGGAFTEAFF. As DNA, the CDR3 is TGTGCCAGCAAAAAAGGGGGAGCCTTCACTGAAGCTTTCTTT. The V gene is TRBV6-5, the J gene TRBJ1-1; the D gene is possibly TRBD1 (6 bases). Trimming shortened V by 7 bases and J by 4 bases, and 16 bases separated the two germline ends. The V gene's germline CDR1 is MNHEY and CDR2 SVGAGI. The CDR3 runs to 14 residues.

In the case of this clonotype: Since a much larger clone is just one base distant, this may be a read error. CDR3 amino acids: CASSPRLGGEQSF. CDR3 DNA: TGTGCCAGCAGTCCAAGACTAGGCGGTGAGCAGTCCTTC. The V call is TRBV6-5, the J call TRBJ2-1, with D perhaps TRBD2 (6 bases). The germline V gene encodes CDR1 MNHEY and CDR2 SVGAGI. The CDR3 contains 13 residues.

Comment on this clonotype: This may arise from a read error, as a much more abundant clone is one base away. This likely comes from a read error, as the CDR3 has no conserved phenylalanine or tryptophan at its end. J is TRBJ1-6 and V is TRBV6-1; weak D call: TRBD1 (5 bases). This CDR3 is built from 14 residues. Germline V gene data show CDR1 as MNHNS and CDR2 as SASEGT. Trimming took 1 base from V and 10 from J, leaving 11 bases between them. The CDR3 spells CASSEEAGNSPLHS. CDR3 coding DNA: TGTGCCAGCAGTGAAGAGGCAGGGAACTCACCCCTCCACTCT.

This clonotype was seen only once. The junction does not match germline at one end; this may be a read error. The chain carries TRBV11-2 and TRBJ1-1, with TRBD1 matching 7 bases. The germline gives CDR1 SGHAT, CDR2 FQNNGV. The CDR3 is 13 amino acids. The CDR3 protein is CTSNLEPTGRAFF. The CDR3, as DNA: TGTACCAGCAACTTAGAGCCGACAGGGAGGGCTTTCTTT.

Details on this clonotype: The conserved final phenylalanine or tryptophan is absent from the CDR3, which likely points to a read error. CDR3 in amino acids: CASSPLMRNEQFS. In DNA form, the CDR3 reads TGTGCCAGCAGCCCTCTAATGCGCAATGAGCAGTTCTCC. The gene calls are TRBV11-2 and TRBJ2-1; no definite D call. This CDR3 is 13 amino acids long. Germline V lookup: CDR1 SGHAT, CDR2 FQNNGV. Trimming stripped 5 bases from V and 6 bases from J, with 11 bases between.

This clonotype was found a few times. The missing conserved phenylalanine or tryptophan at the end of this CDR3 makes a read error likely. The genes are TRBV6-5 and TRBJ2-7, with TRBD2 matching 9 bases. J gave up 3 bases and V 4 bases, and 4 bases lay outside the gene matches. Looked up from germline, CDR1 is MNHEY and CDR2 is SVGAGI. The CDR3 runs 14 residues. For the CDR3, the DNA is TGTGCCAGCAGTTCTAGCGGGGCAAACTACGAGCAGTACCTC. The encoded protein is CASSSSGANYEQYL.

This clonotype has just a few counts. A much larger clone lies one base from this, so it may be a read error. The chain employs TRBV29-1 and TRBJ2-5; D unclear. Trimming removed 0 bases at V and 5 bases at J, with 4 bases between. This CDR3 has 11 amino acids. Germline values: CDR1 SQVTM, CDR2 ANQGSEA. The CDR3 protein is CSVEEMETQYF. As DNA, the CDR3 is TGCAGCGTTGAAGAGATGGAGACCCAGTACTTC.

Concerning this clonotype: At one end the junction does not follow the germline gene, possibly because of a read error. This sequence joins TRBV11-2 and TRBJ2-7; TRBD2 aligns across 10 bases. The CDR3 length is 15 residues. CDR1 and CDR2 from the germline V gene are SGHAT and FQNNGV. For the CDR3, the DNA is TGTGTCAGCAGCTTAGAGCCTAGCGGGAGAGGCGGGCAGTACTTC. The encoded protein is CVSSLEPSGRGGQYF.

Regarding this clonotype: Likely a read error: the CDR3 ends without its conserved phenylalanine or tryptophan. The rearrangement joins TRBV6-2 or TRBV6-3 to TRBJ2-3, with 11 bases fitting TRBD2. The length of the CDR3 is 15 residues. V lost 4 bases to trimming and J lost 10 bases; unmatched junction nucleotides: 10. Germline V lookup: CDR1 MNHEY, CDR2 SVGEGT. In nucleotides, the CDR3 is TGTGCCAGCAGTTTGGGTAGCGGGAGGGCCAGAGCGCAGTATCTT. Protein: CASSLGSGRARAQYL.

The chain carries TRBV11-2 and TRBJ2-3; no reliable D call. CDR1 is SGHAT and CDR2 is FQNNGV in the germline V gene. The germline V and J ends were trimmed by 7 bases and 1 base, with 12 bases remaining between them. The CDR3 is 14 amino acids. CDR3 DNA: TGTGCCAGCAAAGCAGAACTGGGCACAGATACGCAGTATTTT. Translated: CASKAELGTDTQYF.

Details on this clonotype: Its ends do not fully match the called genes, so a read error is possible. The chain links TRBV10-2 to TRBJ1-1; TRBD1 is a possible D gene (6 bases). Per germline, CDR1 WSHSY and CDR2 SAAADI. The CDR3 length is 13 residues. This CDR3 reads CASTPSGDTQAFF. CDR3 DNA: TGCGCCAGCACCCCCAGTGGGGACACTCAAGCTTTCTTT.

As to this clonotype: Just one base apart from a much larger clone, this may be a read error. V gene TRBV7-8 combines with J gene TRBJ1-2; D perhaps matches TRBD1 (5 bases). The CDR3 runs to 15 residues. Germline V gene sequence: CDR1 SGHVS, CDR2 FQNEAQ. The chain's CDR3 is CASSLVPGPNYGYAF. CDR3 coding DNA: TGTGCCAGCAGCTTAGTGCCGGGACCCAACTATGGCTACGCCTTC. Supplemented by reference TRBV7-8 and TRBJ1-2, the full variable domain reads GAGVSQSPRYKVAKRGQDVALRCDPISGHVSLFWYQQALGQGPEFLTYFQNEAQLDKSGLPSDRFFAERPEGSVSTLKIQRTQQEDSAVYLCASSLVPGPNYGYAFGSGTRLTVV.